This TCR beta chain emerged from a study of response to subunit inactivated influenza vaccine. Study findings and constraints: Few additional T cells are recruited per seasonal influenza vaccination, authors suggested.

TCRdb reprocessed the RT-PCR reads via MiXCR and lists one record per CDR3 protein. Among about 580,000 distinct CDR3 sequences listed, around 13% were seen once. This clonotype has more than one count but fewer than ten. Its cognate antigen is unknown. Looked up from germline, CDR1 is KGHDR and CDR2 is SFDVKD. The CDR3 extends over 20 amino acids. J gave up 1 base and V 4 bases, and 16 bases lay outside the gene matches. This chain joins TRBV24-1 and TRBJ2-3, with TRBD1 identical over 10 bases. The sequence derives from a man aged 50 to 59 who received an inactivated influenza vaccine. The sequences come from PBMCs from blood, collected about 11 days after vaccination. This CDR3 reads CATSDPLVPGQGPRTDTQYF. CDR3 coding DNA: TGTGCCACCAGTGACCCCCTCGTCCCGGGACAGGGGCCCCGCACAGATACGCAGTATTTT.